A selection of T cell receptor beta chains follows, all from one sample in a study of glioma-infiltrating T cells after dendritic cell vaccination. Clones were sequenced by immunoSEQ multiplex PCR, and TCRdb holds only the in-frame ones, with some missing. The sample carries 65,000 or so clones, 86% recorded once. Sample: blood, taken after dendritic cell vaccination. Receptor source: a human donor with glioblastoma. CDR3s include the opening cysteine and the closing phenylalanine or tryptophan. A D gene is named only where the DNA matches it firmly. Clone sizes are given selectively: once, few, many, or a class where the clone is expanded.

v_gene,j_gene,d_gene,abundance,CDR3aa,CDR3nt
TRBV6-5,TRBJ2-6,NA,NA,CASKQSSGANVLTF,TGTGCCAGCAAACAGAGCTCTGGGGCCAACGTCCTGACTTTC
TRBV9,TRBJ2-1,NA,once,CASSVDETAFGNEQFF,TGTGCCAGCAGCGTAGATGAGACTGCGTTTGGCAATGAGCAGTTCTTC
TRBV5-6,TRBJ1-1,NA,NA,CASSLGSLGRPNTEAFF,TGTGCCAGCAGCCTGGGCTCTTTGGGGCGGCCGAACACTGAAGCTTTCTTT
TRBV19,TRBJ2-1,TRBD2,NA,CASSILRGRADEQFF,TGTGCCAGTAGTATCCTGCGCGGGAGGGCCGATGAGCAGTTCTTC
TRBV30,TRBJ2-7,TRBD1,few,CAWSGQGDTYF,TGTGCCTGGAGCGGACAGGGCGACACGTACTTC
TRBV30,TRBJ1-1,TRBD1,once,CAWTHRGGTEAFF,TGTGCCTGGACTCACAGGGGGGGAACTGAAGCTTTCTTT
TRBV21-1,TRBJ1-5,NA,NA,CASSLKELTARGGCSNQPQHF,TGTGCCAGCAGCCTAAAAGAGTTAACTGCTAGGGGGGGGTGTAGCAATCAGCCCCAGCATTTT
TRBV29-1,TRBJ2-1,NA,NA,CSVGRDEQFF,TGCAGCGTTGGCCGGGATGAGCAGTTCTTC
TRBV15,TRBJ1-3,NA,NA,CATNLQGFGNTIYF,TGTGCCACCAACCTCCAGGGTTTTGGAAACACCATATATTTT
TRBV6-5,TRBJ1-1,NA,NA,CATMDSNTEAFF,TGTGCCACCATGGACTCGAACACTGAAGCTTTCTTT
TRBV6-1,TRBJ2-7,NA,medium-sized,CASSVGLAAYSYEQYF,TGTGCCAGCAGTGTGGGATTAGCGGCGTACTCCTACGAGCAGTACTTC
TRBV27,TRBJ1-2,NA,NA,CASSPLVDTGGSYTF,TGTGCCAGCAGTCCTCTTGTGGATACGGGCGGGAGCTACACCTTC
TRBV19,TRBJ1-3,TRBD1,NA,CASSITTGGLAGNTIYF,TGTGCCAGTAGTATTACTACAGGGGGCCTCGCTGGAAACACCATATATTTT
TRBV19,TRBJ1-1,NA,NA,CASRGSGGLINTEAFF,TGTGCCAGTAGGGGTTCGGGAGGCTTAATTAACACTGAAGCTTTCTTT
TRBV7-9,TRBJ2-1,TRBD1,few,CASSPQGGSYNEQFF,TGTGCCAGCAGCCCACAGGGGGGCTCCTACAATGAGCAGTTCTTC
TRBV15,TRBJ1-5,NA,NA,CATSRDFAGVQPQHF,TGTGCCACCAGCAGAGATTTTGCAGGGGTCCAGCCCCAGCATTTT
TRBV19,TRBJ1-3,TRBD1,NA,CASRTGSGNTIYF,TGTGCCAGTAGGACAGGGTCCGGAAACACCATATATTTT